This T cell receptor (beta chain) was retrieved from a study of cytomegalovirus exposure and HLA in healthy donors. PCR involved 60 Vbeta and 13 Jbeta primers. The data were produced by immunoSEQ multiplex PCR, yet TCRdb's version contains in-frame clones alone and is incomplete. The data hold about 260,000 clones, with 70% to 90% observed a single time. The CDR3 totals 17 residues. The germline V and J ends were trimmed by 1 base and 0 bases, with 10 bases remaining between them. Germline assignment: CDR1 SGHTA and CDR2 FQGNSA. The rearrangement uses TRBV7-2 and TRBJ2-6; D is perhaps TRBD2 (5 bases). This sequence originates from a woman in her forties in good health and CMV-seropositive. Sequencing was performed on PBMCs. CDR3 protein: CASSLDALASGANVLTF. The CDR3 coding sequence is TGTGCCAGCAGCTTAGACGCTCTAGCCTCTGGGGCCAACGTCCTGACTTTC.